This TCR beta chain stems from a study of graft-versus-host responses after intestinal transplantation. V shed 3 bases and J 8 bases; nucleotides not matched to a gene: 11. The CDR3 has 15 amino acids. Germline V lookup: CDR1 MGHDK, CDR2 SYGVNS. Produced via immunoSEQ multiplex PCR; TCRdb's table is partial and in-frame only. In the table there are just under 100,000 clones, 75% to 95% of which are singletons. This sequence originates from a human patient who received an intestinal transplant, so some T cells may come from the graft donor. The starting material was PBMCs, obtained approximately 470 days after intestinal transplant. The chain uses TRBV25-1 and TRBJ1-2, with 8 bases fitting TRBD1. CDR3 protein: CASSDWAGGVFGYTF. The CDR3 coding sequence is TGTGCCAGCAGTGACTGGGCAGGGGGCGTTTTCGGCTACACCTTC.